These 30 T cell receptor beta chains came from one sample sequenced in a study of blood T cell repertoires in COVID-19. Method: immunoSEQ multiplex PCR; TCRdb's copy keeps in-frame clones and lacks some. The repertoire includes approximately 400,000 clones, over 75% of them detected once, and 1.3% sits in the top ten. Source material: PBMCs or T cells enriched from blood (not recorded which). Receptor source: a man aged 25 to 40 who had recovered from COVID-19.

Notes on this clone: The sample contains more than one DNA sequence encoding this CDR3. The chain links TRBV9 to TRBJ2-2; TRBD1 matches 7 bases. CDR3 length equals 15 residues. Germline loops: CDR1 SGDLS, CDR2 YYNGEE. Trimming removed 0 bases from V and 3 bases from J; junction bases left unmatched: 2. The CDR3 DNA is TGTGCCAGCAGCGTAGCTACAGGGGACACCGGGGAGCTGTTTTTT. It encodes CASSVATGDTGELFF.

The chain couples TRBV10-2 to TRBJ2-5; perhaps TRBD2 as D (6 bases). Germline CDR1 is WSHSY and CDR2 is SAAADI. The CDR3 has 14 residues. The V gene lost 2 bases and the J gene lost 2 bases, with 9 bases spanning the gap. CDR3 sequence (DNA): TGCGCCAGCAGTGAGGGAGGAGGGCAAGAGACCCAGTACTTC. Encoded protein: CASSEGGGQETQYF.

The chain joins TRBV6-5 to TRBJ1-5, with D perhaps matching TRBD1 (6 bases). Trimming stripped 6 bases from V and 1 base from J, with 13 bases between. The germline gives CDR1 MNHEY, CDR2 SVGAGI. There are 15 residues in the CDR3. The CDR3 DNA sequence: TGTGCCAGCAGAGGGGGGGCGGGGAGCAATCAGCCCCAGCATTTT. Translated: CASRGGAGSNQPQHF.

V usage is TRBV5-1 and J usage is TRBJ2-2; 7 nucleotides align to TRBD1. This CDR3 contains 15 residues. CDR1 and CDR2 from the germline V gene are SGHRS and YFSETQ. Germline trimming cut 4 bases from V and 2 bases from J; bases unmatched to any gene: 5. CDR3 protein: CASSPRQGNTGELFF. CDR3 coding DNA: TGCGCCAGCAGCCCCCGACAGGGAAACACCGGGGAGCTGTTTTTT.

The chain links TRBV3-1 (or the pseudogene TRBV3-2) to TRBJ2-1, with 14 bases fitting TRBD2. The length of the CDR3 is 20 residues. CDR1 LGHDT and CDR2 YNNKEL come from the germline V gene (reference sequence). The V gene end was trimmed by 0 bases and the J gene end by 9 bases; junction bases not matched to a gene: 16. CDR3 coding DNA: TGTGCCAGCAGCCAAGACCGGACTAGCGGGGGGCCTTATATAGACGGTGAGCAGTTCTTC. This encodes CASSQDRTSGGPYIDGEQFF.

As to this clone: This CDR3 is also generated by other DNA sequences in the sample. This chain joins TRBV18 and TRBJ1-1, with 7 bases identical to TRBD1. This CDR3 has 13 amino acids. Unmatched junction bases numbered 2, after V lost 6 bases and J lost 1 base. Germline CDR1 reads KGHSH; CDR2 reads LQKENI. CDR3 in amino acids: CASSRDRNTEAFF. For the CDR3, the DNA is TGTGCCAGCTCGCGGGACAGGAACACTGAAGCTTTCTTT.

The chain is built from TRBV6-2 or TRBV6-3 and TRBJ1-1; no reliable D call. The CDR3 consists of 12 residues. The V gene lost 2 bases and the J gene lost 5 bases, with 6 bases spanning the gap. Germline V gene sequence: CDR1 MNHEY, CDR2 SVGEGT. The CDR3 region has the DNA TGTGCCAGCAGTTACGGCGGTACTGAAGCTTTCTTT. Its protein is CASSYGGTEAFF.

The V call is TRBV6-5, the J call TRBJ2-3; D is perhaps TRBD2 (6 bases). CDR1 and CDR2 from the germline V gene are MNHEY and SVGAGI. This CDR3 comprises 14 residues. Trimming pared 6 bases from V and 5 bases from J, leaving 15 bases between. CDR3 in amino acids: CASRTGSVGDTQYF. CDR3 bases: TGTGCCAGCAGAACCGGGAGCGTGGGAGATACGCAGTATTTT.

The chain recombines TRBV7-2 with TRBJ2-7; TRBD2 might be the D (5 bases). Germline V gene data show CDR1 as SGHTA and CDR2 as FQGNSA. The CDR3 runs to 13 residues. V was pared by 1 base and J by 7 bases, with 11 bases between. CDR3 loop: CASSLVAPGEQYF. Written as DNA, the CDR3 is TGTGCCAGCAGCTTAGTCGCCCCGGGAGAGCAGTACTTC.

This clone was picked up one time. The chain combines TRBV20-1 with TRBJ2-7, with D uncertain. Germline CDR1 DFQATT, CDR2 SNEGSKA (reference sequence). The CDR3 consists of 11 residues. Trimming removed 1 base from V and 11 bases from J, with 12 bases in between. In DNA form, the CDR3 reads TGCAGTGCTAGAGTTCCCCTCGTTGAGTACTTC. It specifies CSARVPLVEYF.

The chain joins TRBV2 to TRBJ1-2; D unclear. V was pared by 3 bases and J by 4 bases, with 9 bases between. CDR1 is SNHLY, CDR2 FYNNEI, per germline. This CDR3 region has 13 residues. As DNA, the CDR3 is TGTGCCAGCAGTGATAACTCCCCCTATGGCTACACCTTC. Amino acid sequence: CASSDNSPYGYTF.

This rearrangement joins TRBV5-1 to TRBJ1-1; the D is unclear. This CDR3 is 13 amino acids long. CDR1 is SGHRS, CDR2 YFSETQ, per germline. The germline V and J ends were trimmed by 4 bases and 2 bases, with 9 bases remaining between them. The CDR3 here is CASSPVPNTEAFF. The CDR3 DNA sequence: TGCGCCAGCAGCCCGGTCCCAAACACTGAAGCTTTCTTT.

The rearrangement links TRBV6-2 or TRBV6-3 to TRBJ2-7, with TRBD2 matching 12 bases. J lost 3 bases, V lost 4 bases, and 4 bases had no gene match. The CDR3 is 15 residues long. Germline values: CDR1 MNHEY, CDR2 SVGEGT. CDR3: CASSSTSGGLYEQYF. The CDR3 bases are TGTGCCAGCAGTTCGACTAGCGGGGGACTCTACGAGCAGTACTTC.

This chain links TRBV19 with TRBJ1-2, with 8 positions matching TRBD1. V trimming: 3 bases; J trimming: 4 bases; junction bases outside the gene matches: 7. There are 15 residues in the CDR3. Germline loops: CDR1 LNHDA, CDR2 SQIVND (reference sequence). The CDR3 reads CASSIGGQGAYGYTF. The DNA of the CDR3 is TGTGCCAGTAGTATCGGAGGACAGGGAGCCTATGGCTACACCTTC.

The chain carries TRBV6-5 and TRBJ1-1; D unclear. The CDR3 is made up of 12 amino acids. With 7 bases removed from V and 0 bases from J, the gap between germline ends came to 6 bases. Germline V gives CDR1 MNHEY, CDR2 SVGAGI. The CDR3 loop is CASKIMNTEAFF. In nucleotides, the CDR3 is TGTGCCAGCAAAATCATGAACACTGAAGCTTTCTTT.

The V call is TRBV5-1, the J call TRBJ1-4; D unclear. CDR1 is SGHRS, CDR2 YFSETQ, per germline. The CDR3 totals 14 residues. V was pared by 5 bases and J by 4 bases, with 12 bases between. CDR3 sequence reads: CASRGTTLNEKLFF. The CDR3 coding sequence is TGCGCCAGCAGGGGTACTACGCTTAATGAAAAACTGTTTTTT.

The chain links TRBV7-9 to TRBJ1-2; the match to TRBD1 covers 7 bases. Trimming cost V 3 bases and J 8 bases; bases outside gene matches: 9. CDR1 SEHNR and CDR2 FQNEAQ come from the germline V gene (reference sequence). The CDR3 is 14 residues long. Here the CDR3 reads CASSLSTGVGGYTF. DNA for the CDR3: TGTGCCAGCAGCTTGTCCACAGGGGTAGGAGGCTACACCTTC.

The chain uses TRBV6-4 and TRBJ2-1; the match to TRBD1 covers 9 bases. J gave up 3 bases and V 0 bases, and 0 bases lay outside the gene matches. The CDR3 runs to 15 residues. CDR1 MRHNA and CDR2 SNTAGT come from the germline V gene. Written as DNA, the CDR3 is TGTGCCAGCAGTGACTCGACAGGGGGCTACAATGAGCAGTTCTTC. It yields the protein CASSDSTGGYNEQFF.

For this clone: Other DNA sequences in this sample translate to the same CDR3. The CDR3 loop reads CASSRQGGNQPQHF. CDR3 coding DNA: TGTGCCAGTAGTAGACAGGGAGGCAATCAGCCCCAGCATTTT. The V gene is TRBV19, the J gene TRBJ1-5; 7 bases align to TRBD1. V shed 4 bases, J shed 2 bases, and the junction held 2 bases outside the gene matches. This CDR3 has 14 amino acids. Germline loops: CDR1 LNHDA, CDR2 SQIVND (reference sequence).

J is TRBJ1-5 and V is TRBV2, with 11 bases fitting TRBD1. The germline V gene encodes CDR1 SNHLY and CDR2 FYNNEI. The CDR3 totals 17 residues. With V trimmed by 3 bases and J by 1 base, 5 bases remained unmatched. The CDR3 loop reads CASSEDRGRESNQPQHF. The CDR3 nucleotides are TGTGCCAGCAGTGAGGACAGGGGGCGAGAAAGCAATCAGCCCCAGCATTTT.

The CDR3 coding sequence is TGCAGCGTTGAAGATCAACAGGGCACTGAAGCTTTCTTT. Protein: CSVEDQQGTEAFF. The chain employs TRBV29-1 and TRBJ1-1; TRBD1 might be the D (6 bases). Germline assignment: CDR1 SQVTM and CDR2 ANQGSEA. The CDR3 has 13 amino acids. V shed 0 bases and J shed 4 bases, with 9 bases lying between them.

The chain employs TRBV10-3 and TRBJ1-1; D ambiguous. V was trimmed by 2 bases and J by 5 bases, leaving 15 bases between them. CDR3 length: 15 amino acids. The V gene's germline CDR1 is ENHRY and CDR2 SYGVKD. As DNA, the CDR3 is TGTGCCATCAGTGAGCCCTGGGAGAGGGAAACTGAAGCTTTCTTT. It specifies CAISEPWERETEAFF.

The chain recombines TRBV11-2 with TRBJ1-3, with TRBD1 as a possible D gene (5 bases). V dropped 5 bases and J dropped 4 bases, with 9 bases sitting between them. Per germline, CDR1 SGHAT and CDR2 FQNNGV. This CDR3 is built from 13 residues. CDR3 in DNA: TGTGCCAGCAGCCAAGACAGCGGAAACACCATATATTTT. Its protein is CASSQDSGNTIYF. Full variable domain (outside the CDR3, taken from reference TRBV11-2 and TRBJ1-3): EAGVAQSPRYKIIEKRQSVAFWCNPISGHATLYWYQQILGQGPKLLIQFQNNGVVDDSQLPKDRFSAERLKGVDSTLKIQPAKLEDSAVYLCASSQDSGNTIYFGEGSWLTVV.

The V gene is TRBV6-1, the J gene TRBJ2-7, with 7 bases aligning to TRBD2. Per germline, CDR1 MNHNS and CDR2 SASEGT. V was pared by 2 bases and J by 2 bases, with 9 bases of the junction left unmatched. The CDR3 has 16 residues. The DNA for the CDR3 is TGTGCCAGCAGTGAAAAAAGGCTAGCGGTCACCTACGAGCAGTACTTC. It specifies CASSEKRLAVTYEQYF.

This clone appeared a few times. This chain connects TRBV30 to TRBJ1-1, with 7 nucleotides matching TRBD1. This CDR3 spans 16 amino acids. From germline, CDR1 is GTSNPN and CDR2 SVGIG (reference sequence). V dropped 3 bases and J dropped 0; count of bases not matched to a gene: 10. CDR3: CAWSLPFTGVNTEAFF. The CDR3 DNA is TGTGCCTGGAGCCTCCCCTTTACAGGGGTGAACACTGAAGCTTTCTTT. Complete variable domain (other parts from reference TRBV30 and TRBJ1-1): SQTIHQWPATLVQPVGSPLSLECTVEGTSNPNLYWYRQAAGRGLQLLFYSVGIGQISSEVPQNLSASRPQDRQFILSSKKLLLSDSGFYLCAWSLPFTGVNTEAFFGQGTRLTVV.

CDR3 loop: CASSARATAATEAFF. The DNA for the CDR3 is TGTGCCAGCAGCGCGAGGGCCACAGCAGCCACTGAAGCTTTCTTT. The chain combines TRBV9 with TRBJ1-1; D gene uncertain. This CDR3 comprises 15 residues. Per the germline V gene, CDR1 is SGDLS and CDR2 is YYNGEE. The V end lost 3 bases, the J end lost 4 bases, and 16 bases lay between the germline ends.

V gene TRBV12-3 or TRBV12-4 combines with J gene TRBJ2-3; TRBD2 matches 10 bases. The V segment lost 5 bases and the J segment 7 bases; nucleotides outside the gene matches: 3. CDR3 length: 13 residues. The CDR3, as DNA: TGTGCCAGCAGTCCAGCGGGGGGGAATACGCAGTATTTT. This codes for CASSPAGGNTQYF.

This sequence joins TRBV10-3 and TRBJ1-5, with unresolved D. CDR1 ENHRY and CDR2 SYGVKD come from the germline V gene. Trimming stripped 2 bases from V and 4 bases from J, with 3 bases between. CDR3 size: 12 residues. The CDR3 region is CAISEPNQPQHF. The CDR3 region has the DNA TGTGCCATCAGTGAGCCAAATCAGCCCCAGCATTTT.

This rearrangement joins TRBV10-3 to TRBJ2-2, with 12 bases that match TRBD1. V shed 7 bases and J 5 bases; nucleotides not matched to a gene: 11. This CDR3 spans 17 amino acids. Germline V gene sequence: CDR1 ENHRY, CDR2 SYGVKD. For the CDR3, the DNA is TGTGCCATCACCAGGGACAGGGGGCACCGGGATACCGGGGAGCTGTTTTTT. Amino acid sequence: CAITRDRGHRDTGELFF.

This clone was seen once. The chain couples TRBV6-5 to TRBJ1-2, with D possibly matching TRBD1 (6 bases). CDR1 and CDR2 from the germline V gene are MNHEY and SVGAGI. The germline V and J ends were trimmed by 11 bases and 4 bases, with 11 bases remaining between them. CDR3 length equals 11 residues. CDR3 in amino acids: CASQGGYGYTF. The CDR3 region has the DNA TGTGCCTCACAGGGTGGCTATGGCTACACCTTC.